Presented here are 29 T cell receptor beta chains from one specimen sequenced in a study of T cells after yellow fever vaccination. TCRdb re-called the 5' RACE reads through MiXCR, storing one row per CDR3 protein. The sample lists hundreds of thousands of distinct CDR3 sequences; about a fifth were seen once. Sequenced here: PBMCs, sampled approximately 22 days after the first yellow fever vaccination. Receptors originate from a man between 18 and 29 years old who received the YFV17D yellow fever vaccine.

The chain employs TRBV12-3 or TRBV12-4 and TRBJ1-2, with D tentatively TRBD1 (6 bases). The CDR3 consists of 13 residues. Deletions cut 4 bases from V and 4 bases from J, with 10 bases between. The CDR3 protein is CASSSRQAYGYTF. The CDR3 DNA is TGTGCCAGCAGTTCCCGACAGGCCTATGGCTACACCTTC.

This clonotype was seen a few times. The chain links TRBV19 to TRBJ2-4, with D perhaps matching TRBD1 or TRBD2 (5 bases each). The germline V gene has CDR1 LNHDA and CDR2 SQIVND (reference sequence). The CDR3 spans 12 residues. Trimming left V 7 bases short and J 6 bases short, with 10 bases between. The DNA of the CDR3 is TGTGCCAGTAATGAGGGACCAAACATTCAGTACTTC. Its protein is CASNEGPNIQYF. The whole variable domain, filled in from reference TRBV19 and TRBJ2-4, reads DGGITQSPKYLFRKEGQNVTLSCEQNLNHDAMYWYRQDPGQGLRLIYYSQIVNDFQKGDIAEGYSVSREKKESFPLTVTSAQKNPTAFYLCASNEGPNIQYFGAGTRLSVL.

V and J are TRBV4-3 and TRBJ2-3; D ambiguous. Deletions cut 0 bases from V and 0 bases from J, with 10 bases between. Germline CDR1 reads LGHNA; CDR2 reads YSLEER. This CDR3 comprises 16 residues. The CDR3 region is CASSQDSLSSTDTQYF. The CDR3 bases are TGCGCCAGCAGCCAAGATTCATTGAGTAGCACAGATACGCAGTATTTT.

The V gene is TRBV7-9, the J gene TRBJ2-3, with D perhaps assigned TRBD1 or TRBD2 (6 bases each). Trimming pared 5 bases from V and 6 bases from J, leaving 18 bases between. The CDR3 is made up of 15 amino acids. Germline V gives CDR1 SEHNR, CDR2 FQNEAQ (reference sequence). CDR3: CASSLPYAGGDTQYF. The CDR3 DNA reads as TGTGCCAGCAGCCTCCCCTACGCCGGGGGCGATACGCAGTATTTT.

In this sample, this clonotype turned up a few times. The chain employs TRBV6-2 or TRBV6-3 and TRBJ2-5, with 9 bases matching TRBD1. Germline V gene lookup returns CDR1 MNHEY and CDR2 SVGEGT. The CDR3 is 16 residues long. V was clipped by 7 bases and J by 5 bases; unmatched bases: 14. The CDR3 DNA sequence: TGTGCCAGCAACCCTTGGACAGGGGCCACTCTCGAGACCCAGTACTTC. Translation gives CASNPWTGATLETQYF.

This clonotype occurred a few times. This chain uses TRBV18 with TRBJ2-2; 7 bases align to TRBD2. There are 16 residues in the CDR3. Germline CDR1 KGHSH, CDR2 LQKENI. V was clipped by 5 bases and J by 1 base; unmatched bases: 7. The CDR3 loop reads CASSSRTRQNTGELFF. The CDR3 region has the DNA TGTGCCAGCTCATCACGGACTAGACAGAACACCGGGGAGCTGTTTTTT.

The chain uses TRBV5-1 and TRBJ2-5; a weak D match, TRBD1 (6 bases). There are 14 residues in the CDR3. V lost 1 base and J lost 5, with 12 bases in between. Germline V gene data show CDR1 as SGHRS and CDR2 as YFSETQ. CDR3: CASSLLQGLETQYF. The CDR3 DNA reads TGCGCCAGCAGCTTGTTGCAGGGGTTGGAGACCCAGTACTTC.

This clonotype was recorded many times. The V and J genes are TRBV7-3 and TRBJ2-1; 9 bases are shared with TRBD2. Germline trimming cut 8 bases from V and 4 bases from J; bases unmatched to any gene: 6. The CDR3 sequence is 14 residues long. CDR1 is SGHTA and CDR2 is FQGTGA in the germline V gene. The CDR3 nucleotides are TGTGCCAGCTCTGTCCTAGCGGGGTACAATGAGCAGTTCTTC. It translates to CASSVLAGYNEQFF. Drawing the rest from reference TRBV7-3 and TRBJ2-1, the complete variable domain is GAGVSQTPSNKVTEKGKYVELRCDPISGHTALYWYRQSLGQGPEFLIYFQGTGAADDSGLPNDRFFAVRPEGSVSTLKIQRTERGDSAVYLCASSVLAGYNEQFFGPGTRLTVL.

This clonotype came up a few times. The chain is built from TRBV11-2 and TRBJ2-5; D is unresolved. Germline loops: CDR1 SGHAT, CDR2 FQNNGV. V was pared by 2 bases and J by 3 bases, with 7 bases between. CDR3 length: 13 residues. Here the CDR3 reads CASSLSQKETQYF. CDR3 bases: TGTGCCAGCAGCTTAAGCCAGAAAGAGACCCAGTACTTC. The full variable domain, completed using reference TRBV11-2 and TRBJ2-5, is EAGVAQSPRYKIIEKRQSVAFWCNPISGHATLYWYQQILGQGPKLLIQFQNNGVVDDSQLPKDRFSAERLKGVDSTLKIQPAKLEDSAVYLCASSLSQKETQYFGPGTRLLVL.

There are a few counts of this clonotype. The chain employs TRBV3-1 and TRBJ2-7; TRBD2 matches 11 bases. The CDR3 runs to 19 residues. With 0 bases clipped from V and 2 bases from J, the junction kept 12 bases outside the gene matches. CDR1 is LGHDT and CDR2 is YNNKEL in the germline V gene (reference sequence). Written as DNA, the CDR3 is TGTGCCAGCAGCCAAGAGTTGCTAGCGGGGGGTCGCTCCGCCTACGAGCAGTACTTC. Its protein is CASSQELLAGGRSAYEQYF.

The chain recombines TRBV20-1 with TRBJ2-3, with D tentatively TRBD1 (6 bases). V lost 3 bases, J lost 6 bases, and 13 bases lay in between. The CDR3 runs 13 residues. Per germline, CDR1 DFQATT and CDR2 SNEGSKA (reference sequence). The CDR3 spells CSAREDSMDTQYF. The CDR3 DNA sequence: TGCAGTGCTAGGGAGGACAGCATGGATACGCAGTATTTT.

The chain employs TRBV7-2 and TRBJ1-5; D is undetermined. There are 15 residues in the CDR3. The V gene's germline CDR1 is SGHTA and CDR2 FQGNSA. V was clipped by 1 base and J by 4 bases, with 11 bases between them. In DNA, the CDR3 is TGTGCCAGCAGCTTAGGGGCACGGGAAAATCAGCCCCAGCATTTT. Amino acid sequence: CASSLGARENQPQHF.

In this sample, this clonotype turned up a few times. DNA of the CDR3: TGTGCCAGCAGCCCCGGACTGGGACAGGGGGCGCGGGAGACCCAGTACTTC. It translates to CASSPGLGQGARETQYF. The rearrangement uses TRBV3-1 and TRBJ2-5; 12 positions match TRBD1. Trimming took 4 bases from V and 5 from J; bases not matched to a gene: 11. Germline assignment: CDR1 LGHDT and CDR2 YNNKEL (reference sequence). The CDR3 length is 17 residues.

CDR3 bases: TGTGCCAGCAGTCGACTGATAGGGTTTGGGAAACTGTTTTTT. Its protein product is CASSRLIGFGKLFF. The chain joins TRBV6-1 to TRBJ1-4; D gene unclear. Between the trimmed V and J ends, which lost 5 bases and 11 bases, there was a span of 18 bases. There are 14 residues in the CDR3. CDR1 MNHNS and CDR2 SASEGT come from the germline V gene.

The V and J genes are TRBV3-1 and TRBJ2-1, with 11 bases fitting TRBD2. The CDR3 has 15 amino acids. V dropped 2 bases and J dropped 7; count of bases not matched to a gene: 4. Germline-derived CDR1 and CDR2 are LGHDT and YNNKEL (reference sequence). CDR3 sequence reads: CASSQFSGGVNEQFF. The CDR3 region has the DNA TGTGCCAGCAGCCAATTTAGCGGGGGGGTAAATGAGCAGTTCTTC.

V is TRBV14 and J is TRBJ2-5, with TRBD2 matching over 11 bases. This CDR3 is built from 17 residues. CDR1 is SGHDN, CDR2 FVKESK, per germline. The V segment lost 4 bases and the J segment 5 bases; nucleotides outside the gene matches: 12. CDR3 sequence (DNA): TGTGCCAGCAGCCGGAGACTAGCGGGGCCAGCCAGGGAGACCCAGTACTTC. Translating it yields CASSRRLAGPARETQYF.

This clonotype was recorded many times. The chain carries TRBV7-2 and TRBJ1-3, with D possibly TRBD1 on 5 matching bases. Germline lookup yields CDR1 SGHTA and CDR2 FQGNSA. The CDR3 has 15 amino acids. Trimming left V 5 bases short and J 0 bases short, with 11 bases between. The CDR3 region has the DNA TGTGCCAGCAGCCTTGGGAGGGGCTCTGGAAACACCATATATTTT. Its protein is CASSLGRGSGNTIYF.

The sample holds one count of this clonotype. The J gene is TRBJ1-3, the V gene TRBV7-2; tentatively, D is TRBD1 (6 bases). CDR3 size: 16 residues. The germline V gene encodes CDR1 SGHTA and CDR2 FQGNSA. Trimming cost V 5 bases and J 3 bases, with 17 bases left between them. The CDR3 sequence is CASSHLGGLRGNTIYF. The CDR3 coding sequence is TGTGCCAGCAGCCACTTAGGGGGGCTTCGTGGAAACACCATATATTTT.

In this sample, this clonotype turned up a few times. The V call is TRBV19, the J call TRBJ2-1, with D uncertain. Trimming took 0 bases from V and 13 from J, leaving 10 bases between them. The CDR3 totals 12 residues. The germline CDR1 and CDR2 sequences are LNHDA and SQIVND (reference sequence). CDR3 sequence: CASSIDLTIQFF. The CDR3 coding sequence is TGTGCCAGTAGTATAGACTTGACCATCCAGTTCTTC. The full variable domain, its missing parts supplied by reference TRBV19 and TRBJ2-1, is DGGITQSPKYLFRKEGQNVTLSCEQNLNHDAMYWYRQDPGQGLRLIYYSQIVNDFQKGDIAEGYSVSREKKESFPLTVTSAQKNPTAFYLCASSIDLTIQFFGPGTRLTVL.

This chain connects TRBV28 to TRBJ1-5, with TRBD1 matching 7 bases. The CDR3 contains 17 residues. The V and J ends lost 4 bases and 4 bases, in that order; junction bases with no gene match: 13. From germline, CDR1 is MDHEN and CDR2 SYDVKM. CDR3 bases: TGTGCCAGCAGTTCTGAGGGACGGGGACAGTTAAATCAGCCCCAGCATTTT. It codes for CASSSEGRGQLNQPQHF.

CDR3: CASSLRTGGGYEQYV. CDR3 DNA sequence: TGTGCCAGCAGTCTAAGGACAGGGGGCGGGTACGAGCAGTACGTC. The chain uses TRBV28 and TRBJ2-7; TRBD1 agrees at 11 bases. J lost 4 bases, V lost 5 bases, and 7 bases had no gene match. The CDR3 length is 15 residues. Germline CDR1 reads MDHEN; CDR2 reads SYDVKM.

This clonotype has a single count. V gene TRBV14 combines with J gene TRBJ2-1; D might be TRBD1 or TRBD2, each matching 5 bases. The V and J ends lost 4 bases and 2 bases respectively, with 15 bases between them. This CDR3 comprises 16 residues. Germline V gene data show CDR1 as SGHDN and CDR2 as FVKESK. CDR3 in amino acids: CASSPSGRRTYNEQFF. In DNA, the CDR3 is TGTGCCAGCAGCCCCTCGGGGCGCCGAACCTACAATGAGCAGTTCTTC.

In DNA, the CDR3 is TGTGCCAGCAGTGCAAGCGGGGGGCCTGATCTCAATACGCAGTATTTT. This translates into CASSASGGPDLNTQYF. This chain connects TRBV2 to TRBJ2-3; the match to TRBD2 covers 9 bases. V trimming: 4 bases; J trimming: 7 bases; junction bases outside the gene matches: 12. CDR3 length: 16 residues. Germline V gene lookup returns CDR1 SNHLY and CDR2 FYNNEI.

The chain carries TRBV7-2 and TRBJ2-5; TRBD2 agrees at 7 bases. The CDR3 consists of 15 residues. Trimming at V came to 1 base and at J to 7 bases, leaving 9 bases not matched to a gene. The germline gives CDR1 SGHTA, CDR2 FQGNSA. CDR3 bases: TGTGCCAGCAGCTTAGGAGTGTTAGCGGGCGGGACCCAGTACTTC. Its translation is CASSLGVLAGGTQYF.

This rearrangement joins TRBV4-1 to TRBJ1-2; D not certain. This CDR3 has 14 residues. Germline CDR1 is MGHRA and CDR2 is YSYEKL. V lost 0 bases, J lost 4 bases, and 9 bases lay in between. CDR3 coding DNA: TGCGCCAGCAGCCAAGATCGCAGTTTCTATGGCTACACCTTC. This encodes CASSQDRSFYGYTF.

The chain links TRBV5-1 to TRBJ2-5; no clear D gene. The CDR3 sequence is 15 residues long. Deletions cut 2 bases from V and 2 bases from J, with 13 bases between. CDR1 SGHRS and CDR2 YFSETQ come from the germline V gene. The CDR3 bases are TGCGCCAGCAGCTTCAATGGCCCGTATCAAGAGACCCAGTACTTC. Its translation is CASSFNGPYQETQYF.

The rearrangement links TRBV28 to TRBJ1-2, with TRBD1 matching over 7 bases. V was pared by 5 bases and J by 7 bases, with 7 bases of the junction left unmatched. The CDR3 length is 13 residues. CDR1 and CDR2 from the germline V gene are MDHEN and SYDVKM. Here the CDR3 reads CASSTQGSCGYTF. The DNA of the CDR3 is TGTGCCAGCAGTACACAGGGGTCCTGTGGCTACACCTTC.

This chain connects TRBV29-1 to TRBJ2-7, with 10 nucleotides matching TRBD1. J was trimmed by 6 bases and V by 7 bases; bases with no gene match: 15. CDR1 and CDR2 (germline): SQVTM, ANQGSEA. CDR3 length: 15 amino acids. CDR3 sequence: CSAGRDRGGSGEQYF. The CDR3 region has the DNA TGCAGCGCAGGGAGGGACAGGGGCGGGTCGGGCGAGCAGTACTTC.

The chain recombines TRBV20-1 with TRBJ2-4; D call uncertain. Germline-derived CDR1 and CDR2 are DFQATT and SNEGSKA (reference sequence). This CDR3 has 16 residues. V gave up 3 bases and J gave up 0 bases, with 15 bases separating them. The CDR3 reads CSARPDVELAKNIQYF. CDR3 coding DNA: TGCAGTGCTAGGCCCGATGTTGAGTTAGCCAAAAACATTCAGTACTTC.